One T cell receptor (beta chain) is described in this entry. This CDR3 is also generated by other DNA sequences in the sample. This entry is derived from a study of PD-L1 blockade in urothelial cancer. The overall study: Atezolizumab 1,200 mg was given intravenously every 3 weeks, starting 2014. At 3 weeks (second dose) and 6 weeks after starting treatment, blood was analyzed.

There are 13 residues in the CDR3. The V and J ends lost 0 bases and 2 bases respectively, with 5 bases between them. Germline V gives CDR1 SGHDT, CDR2 YYEEEE. The time point here: pretreatment peripheral blood. The diagnosis in patients was locally advanced or metastatic urothelial carcinoma. Using immunoSEQ multiplex PCR, the repertoire was profiled, and TCRdb retains in-frame clones only, with some absent. This sample has around 100,000 clones, with about nine tenths found just once. V usage is TRBV5-6 and J usage is TRBJ1-1; the D is unclear. The TCR was taken from a man aged 55-75 years with urothelial cancer. Sample: PBMCs, taken around atezolizumab (anti-PD-L1) treatment. CDR3 sequence reads: CASSLAGNTEAFF. As DNA, the CDR3 is TGTGCCAGCAGCTTGGCAGGTAACACTGAAGCTTTCTTT.